This TCR beta chain was recorded in a study of blood T cell repertoires in COVID-19. Study-level background: Samples taken during acute and convalescent COVID-19 were collected in the United States, Italy and Spain.

The CDR3 runs 14 residues. CDR1 and CDR2 (germline): KGHSH, LQKENI. V lost 4 bases, J lost 5 bases, and 2 bases stayed unmatched. Per the authors' pipeline: Researchers report that nucleated cell counts were estimated from reference gene primer amplification. Repertoires were generated with immunoSEQ multiplex PCR, while TCRdb's copy carries only in-frame clones and drops some. Clone size and V and J calls were adopted from that table, with D and trimming inferred from the DNA. The table includes around 19,000 clones, around nine tenths detected once. This chain links TRBV18 with TRBJ1-5; 10 nucleotides align to TRBD1. Specimen: peripheral blood. The TCR comes from a human donor in a cohort sampled during active COVID-19. The CDR3 is CASSQGTGDQPQHF. CDR3 nucleotide sequence: TGTGCCAGCTCACAAGGGACAGGGGATCAGCCCCAGCATTTT.